This T cell receptor beta chain originates from a study of blood T cell repertoires in COVID-19. Study at large: Researchers got acute and convalescent COVID-19 samples from the United States, Italy and Spain.

Method: immunoSEQ multiplex PCR; TCRdb's copy keeps in-frame clones and lacks some. Of a few hundred thousand clones in the sample, 88% were seen once. This clone has more than one count but fewer than ten. Researchers sorted participants into cohorts using their self-reported clinical history. Two consecutive negative NP/OP PCR tests, clearance, or resolved symptoms defined Cohort 3 recovery. Between the trimmed V and J ends, which lost 5 bases and 6 bases, there was a span of 14 bases. The V gene's germline CDR1 is SNHLY and CDR2 FYNNEI. The CDR3 covers 14 residues. The chain uses TRBV2 and TRBJ1-5; D unclear. Input material: PBMCs or T cells enriched from blood (not recorded which). The origin of this receptor is a woman in her fifties or sixties who had recovered from COVID-19. The CDR3 coding sequence is TGTGCCAGCAGTACCCTCCGGGGTGGTCAGCCCCAGCATTTT. Translating gives CASSTLRGGQPQHF.